The 8 T cell receptor beta chains listed next were all sequenced from one sample in a study of long-term antiretroviral therapy in people with HIV. Running of the v3.0 immunoSEQ assay took place at survey level. Assay used: immunoSEQ multiplex PCR; TCRdb lists only in-frame clones, some missing. Of nearly 20,000 clones in the sample, 80% were seen once. The source was unsorted PBMCs, collected 0.2 years after starting antiretroviral therapy. These receptors all stem from a woman in her forties with HIV.

The gene calls are TRBV19 and TRBJ2-7; D possibly corresponds to TRBD2 (6 bases). This CDR3 has 12 amino acids. V shed 3 bases and J shed 6 bases, with 9 bases lying between them. CDR1 is LNHDA, CDR2 SQIVND, per germline (reference sequence). CDR3 nucleotides: TGTGCCAGTAGTATTGGAGGGCTCGAGCAGTACTTC. Translating gives CASSIGGLEQYF.

J is TRBJ2-1 and V is TRBV7-9; TRBD2 matches 12 bases. The CDR3 is 18 residues long. The germline V gene encodes CDR1 SEHNR and CDR2 FQNEAQ (reference sequence). V lost 4 bases and J lost 4; bases outside the gene matches: 11. CDR3 sequence: CASSSQATSGRNYNEQFF. CDR3 bases: TGTGCCAGCAGCTCTCAAGCGACTAGCGGGAGAAATTACAATGAGCAGTTCTTC.

The chain joins TRBV4-3 to TRBJ1-4; TRBD1 might be the D (5 bases). The CDR3 consists of 16 residues. Germline assignment: CDR1 LGHNA and CDR2 YSLEER. The V end was cut by 0 bases, the J end by 8 bases, with 16 bases between. DNA for the CDR3: TGCGCCAGCAGCCAAGAAGTTTTCGGGGGTGAGGAAAAACTGTTTTTT. This gives the protein CASSQEVFGGEEKLFF.

The CDR3 nucleotides read TGTGCCATCGGCTTCAGGGGGCCTAACTATGGCTACACCTTC. Protein: CAIGFRGPNYGYTF. This chain joins TRBV10-3 and TRBJ1-2, with 8 bases matching TRBD1. Trimming took 8 bases from V and 0 from J; bases not matched to a gene: 5. Germline V gene data show CDR1 as ENHRY and CDR2 as SYGVKD. This CDR3 comprises 14 residues.

The V call is TRBV27, the J call TRBJ2-1; 13 nucleotides align to TRBD2. The CDR3 contains 16 residues. CDR1 and CDR2 (germline): MNHEY, SMNVEV (reference sequence). V dropped 5 bases and J dropped 3; count of bases not matched to a gene: 4. The CDR3 here is CASSPRLAGGYNEQFF. The CDR3 nucleotides read TGTGCCAGCAGTCCCCGACTAGCGGGGGGCTACAATGAGCAGTTCTTC.

This clone appeared a single time. The chain combines TRBV6-5 with TRBJ1-2, with D tentatively TRBD1 (6 bases). V was trimmed by 6 bases and J by 3 bases, leaving 17 bases between them. This CDR3 region has 15 residues. Germline V gene lookup returns CDR1 MNHEY and CDR2 SVGAGI. This CDR3 is CASSLSEGGYYGYTF. CDR3 DNA: TGTGCCAGCAGCCTCTCAGAGGGGGGGTACTATGGCTACACCTTC.

The chain recombines TRBV13 with TRBJ2-2; unclear D gene. This CDR3 is built from 12 residues. Germline assignment: CDR1 PRHDT and CDR2 FYEKMQ (reference sequence). V dropped 3 bases and J dropped 2 bases, with 1 base sitting between them. The CDR3 sequence: CASSFNTGELFF. The DNA for the CDR3 is TGTGCCAGCAGCTTTAACACCGGGGAGCTGTTTTTT.

The J gene is TRBJ1-1, the V gene TRBV5-8; D remains ambiguous. V was shortened by 1 base and J by 1 base, with 8 bases between the two germline ends. Germline V gives CDR1 SGHTS, CDR2 YDEGEE. The CDR3 has 14 residues. This CDR3 is CASSLLMGNTEAFF. The CDR3 nucleotides are TGTGCCAGCAGCTTGCTTATGGGGAACACTGAAGCTTTCTTT.